The rows below give T cell receptor beta chains drawn from one sample of a study of cytomegalovirus exposure and HLA in healthy donors. Libraries were prepared by immunoSEQ multiplex PCR; TCRdb keeps only in-frame clonotypes and omits some of them. The data contain more than 95,000 clones, about 13% of them singletons. Sequencing was done on a sample of PBMCs. Receptors were obtained from a man aged 40-49 years in good health and CMV-seropositive. CDR3s include the opening cysteine and the closing phenylalanine or tryptophan. Fields, in order: D gene, J gene, V gene, clone size, CDR3 protein, CDR3 DNA. The D gene is left open where the match is weak. For some rows the clone size is stated as once, few or many, or as a class when expanded; others skip it.

. TRBJ1-1 TRBV11-2 few CASSMNRANTEAFF TGTGCCAGCAGCATGAACAGGGCGAACACTGAAGCTTTCTTT
. TRBJ1-3 TRBV10-3 many CATVQASGNTIYF TGTGCCACAGTCCAGGCCTCTGGAAACACCATATATTTT
. TRBJ2-5 TRBV7-2 . CASSLERTGRETQYF TGTGCCAGCAGCTTAGAGCGGACCGGGCGAGAGACCCAGTACTTC
. TRBJ2-7 TRBV27 few CASSLNFLGASRYEQYF TGTGCCAGCAGTTTAAACTTCCTGGGGGCTTCGCGCTACGAGCAGTACTTC
TRBD1 TRBJ2-7 TRBV4-1 . CASSQVITHRGRNEQYF TGCGCCAGCAGCCAAGTTATAACTCACAGGGGGAGGAACGAGCAGTACTTC
. TRBJ1-1 TRBV5-6 few CASTYRSTEAFF TGTGCCAGCACCTACAGGTCCACTGAAGCTTTCTTT
TRBD2 TRBJ2-3 TRBV7-9 . CASSLSGGTDTQYF TGTGCCAGCAGCTTATCGGGAGGGACAGATACGCAGTATTTT
. TRBJ2-3 TRBV4-3 . CASSQEWGRGPKSTDTQYF TGCGCCAGCAGCCAAGAATGGGGCAGGGGTCCTAAAAGCACAGATACGCAGTATTTT
TRBD1 TRBJ1-5 TRBV7-3 few CASSVDRDQPQHF TGTGCCAGCAGCGTTGACAGGGATCAGCCCCAGCATTTT
TRBD2 TRBJ2-5 TRBV5-1 . CASSWGLAGDLGETQYF TGCGCCAGCAGCTGGGGACTAGCGGGAGACTTGGGAGAGACCCAGTACTTC
. TRBJ2-7 TRBV7-2 . CASSLVGAREQYF TGTGCCAGCAGCTTAGTAGGGGCCCGCGAGCAGTACTTC
. TRBJ1-5 TRBV19 few CASSIGGGGPQHF TGTGCCAGTAGTATAGGGGGCGGGGGGCCCCAGCATTTT
TRBD2 TRBJ2-1 TRBV7-2 few CASSLRAGGGNEQFF TGTGCCAGCAGCTTAAGAGCGGGAGGTGGTAATGAGCAGTTCTTC
. TRBJ1-1 TRBV10-3 few CAISEGRSLLGRTEAFF TGTGCCATCAGTGAAGGGCGCTCCTTACTAGGGCGCACTGAAGCTTTCTTT
. TRBJ1-3 TRBV9 . CASSVGTVRGNTIYF TGTGCCAGCAGCGTAGGGACAGTGCGTGGAAACACCATATATTTT
TRBD1 TRBJ2-7 TRBV2 . CASSEATGVLHYEQYF TGTGCCAGCAGTGAAGCCACAGGGGTTCTTCACTACGAGCAGTACTTC
. TRBJ1-5 TRBV19 . CASSIRAVSGGNQPQHF TGTGCCAGTAGTATAAGAGCCGTCTCGGGAGGCAATCAGCCCCAGCATTTT
. TRBJ2-1 TRBV7-3 . CASSSLGGGYNEQFF TGTGCCAGCAGCTCGCTCGGAGGAGGCTACAATGAGCAGTTCTTC
. TRBJ2-1 TRBV7-3 . CASSLSSGEYNEQFF TGTGCCAGCAGCTTAAGTTCAGGGGAGTACAATGAGCAGTTCTTC
. TRBJ1-2 TRBV29-1 . CSVMNYGYTF TGCAGCGTCATGAACTATGGCTACACCTTC
. TRBJ1-5 TRBV4-1 . CASSPRAGGQPQHF TGCGCCAGCAGCCCCCGAGCGGGGGGTCAGCCCCAGCATTTT
TRBD2 TRBJ2-7 TRBV5-4 few CASSKIFSLAGAAYEQYF TGTGCCAGCAGTAAGATTTTCTCTCTAGCGGGAGCGGCCTACGAGCAGTACTTC
. TRBJ2-3 TRBV5-6 . CASSPVGQWTDTQYF TGTGCCAGCAGCCCGGTCGGACAGTGGACAGATACGCAGTATTTT
TRBD1 TRBJ1-1 TRBV10-1 few CASSRDRDTEAFF TGCGCCAGCAGCCGGGACAGGGACACTGAAGCTTTCTTT
. TRBJ1-5 TRBV4-1 . CASSLRDSSIQPQHF TGCGCCAGCAGCCTCCGAGACAGTTCAATCCAGCCCCAGCATTTT
TRBD2 TRBJ2-7 TRBV7-9 few CASSYPGLPPYEQYF TGTGCCAGCAGCTACCCGGGACTACCTCCCTACGAGCAGTACTTC
. TRBJ2-7 TRBV19 . CASSPRGAYEQYF TGTGCCAGTAGTCCTCGGGGAGCTTACGAGCAGTACTTC
. TRBJ2-7 TRBV27 . CASSLFSWAKGEQYF TGTGCCAGCAGTTTATTTTCCTGGGCGAAAGGCGAGCAGTACTTC
. TRBJ2-3 TRBV18 few CASSPSTDTQYF TGTGCCAGCTCACCCTCCACAGATACGCAGTATTTT
. TRBJ2-6 TRBV7-8 few CASSSLSSGANVLTF TGTGCCAGCAGCTCTTTATCCTCTGGGGCCAACGTCCTGACTTTC
TRBD1 TRBJ1-2 TRBV10-3 . CASSLVVGTGNYGYTF TGTGCCAGCTCCCTTGTAGTCGGGACAGGAAACTATGGCTACACCTTC
TRBD2 TRBJ2-1 TRBV6-1 . CASSEVFGGGLVPQFF TGTGCCAGCAGTGAAGTTTTCGGCGGGGGGTTGGTTCCGCAGTTCTTC
TRBD1 TRBJ1-1 TRBV11-3 few CASSRTGVNTEAFF TGTGCCAGCAGTCGGACAGGGGTGAACACTGAAGCTTTCTTT
. TRBJ1-5 TRBV10-3 . CAISDRGGNQPQHF TGTGCCATCAGTGACAGGGGTGGGAATCAGCCCCAGCATTTT
. TRBJ2-3 TRBV30 . CAWRDTGPTDTQYF TGTGCCTGGAGGGATACAGGGCCCACAGATACGCAGTATTTT
. TRBJ1-3 TRBV18 . CASSPGRASSGNTIYF TGTGCCAGCTCACCAGGGAGGGCTTCCTCTGGAAACACCATATATTTT
. TRBJ2-3 TRBV2 few CASSELADPTDTQYF TGTGCCAGCAGTGAATTGGCAGATCCCACAGATACGCAGTATTTT
TRBD1 TRBJ1-3 TRBV10-3 . CAISEQKTGIAGNTIYF TGTGCCATCAGTGAGCAGAAGACAGGGATCGCCGGAAACACCATATATTTT
. TRBJ1-5 TRBV6-5 few CASSLLVTSQPQHF TGTGCCAGCAGCCTCTTGGTAACTAGTCAGCCCCAGCATTTT
TRBD1 TRBJ2-1 TRBV6-1 few CASSEGTGFFDEQFF TGTGCCAGCAGTGAAGGGACAGGGTTCTTCGATGAGCAGTTCTTC
TRBD2 TRBJ2-2 TRBV30 few CAWSVRAGVPPNTGELFF TGTGCCTGGAGTGTACGCGCGGGAGTTCCTCCAAACACCGGGGAGCTGTTTTTT
TRBD2 TRBJ2-7 TRBV19 . CASSIWEGVNEQYF TGTGCCAGTAGTATATGGGAGGGCGTGAACGAGCAGTACTTC